Listed here are 15 T cell receptor beta chains from one sample, sequenced in a study of cytomegalovirus exposure and HLA in healthy donors (dated by TCRdb to the late 2010s). Libraries were prepared through the immunoSEQ multiplex PCR assay. The multiplex PCR relied on a mix of 60 forward primers for TCR Vbeta segments and 13 reverse primers for TCR Jbeta segments. This immuneACCESS table, as held by TCRdb, lists in-frame sequences with V and J called but not all clones. Of the missing ones, under half trace to an unresolved V gene in checked studies; the others have no known cause. The sample has under 200,000 clones on record, 86% of them singletons. The top ten hold about 2.1% of the sample. The sample was PBMCs. These receptors originate from a woman aged 18-30 years in good health and CMV-seronegative.

This chain links TRBV28 with TRBJ1-5; D unclear. CDR1 is MDHEN and CDR2 is SYDVKM in the germline V gene. Trimming removed 5 bases from V and 4 bases from J, with 15 bases in between. This CDR3 is 15 amino acids long. The CDR3 region is CASSPSLVANQPQHF. CDR3 coding DNA: TGTGCCAGCAGTCCCAGTCTAGTCGCAAATCAGCCCCAGCATTTT.

The CDR3 reads CASRGTTGSYEQYF. The CDR3 bases are TGTGCCAGCAGAGGTACAACAGGGTCCTACGAGCAGTACTTC. The chain employs TRBV2 and TRBJ2-7, with D tentatively TRBD1 (6 bases). The germline V gene encodes CDR1 SNHLY and CDR2 FYNNEI. The V and J ends lost 6 bases and 1 base respectively, with 13 bases between them. The CDR3 has 14 residues.

The chain links TRBV25-1 to TRBJ1-4; D might be TRBD1 (5 bases). The V gene lost 10 bases and the J gene lost 7 bases, with 25 bases spanning the gap. The CDR3 runs 16 residues. CDR1 and CDR2 from the germline V gene are MGHDK and SYGVNS. CDR3 sequence (DNA): TGTGCCACTTCAGTGGGGGGAGGGACTTTTTTTGAAAAACTGTTTTTT. It yields the protein CATSVGGGTFFEKLFF.

The rearrangement uses TRBV6-1 and TRBJ1-4; no definite D call. CDR1 and CDR2 from the germline V gene are MNHNS and SASEGT. The CDR3 loop spans 14 amino acids. V dropped 4 bases and J dropped 4 bases, with 10 bases sitting between them. Here the CDR3 reads CASSGTEGNEKLFF. CDR3 nucleotides: TGTGCCAGCAGTGGAACGGAGGGTAATGAAAAACTGTTTTTT.

V is TRBV2 and J is TRBJ2-5; maybe TRBD1 (6 bases). Germline V gene sequence: CDR1 SNHLY, CDR2 FYNNEI. V was cut by 9 bases and J by 5 bases, with 19 bases left in between. This CDR3 region has 14 residues. CDR3 sequence (DNA): TGTGCCAGTAAAACCGGGACCACAGGGGAGACCCAGTACTTC. This codes for CASKTGTTGETQYF.

The rearrangement links TRBV4-1 to TRBJ2-1; D perhaps matches TRBD2 (6 bases). The V end was cut by 1 base, the J end by 7 bases, with 17 bases between. The germline V gene has CDR1 MGHRA and CDR2 YSYEKL. The CDR3 is 16 residues long. CDR3 sequence reads: CASSQVLAGSSNEQFF. The CDR3 DNA reads as TGCGCCAGCAGCCAAGTCCTTGCGGGGTCATCTAATGAGCAGTTCTTC.

This clone was counted once. The chain employs TRBV5-4 and TRBJ2-7; 8 nucleotides align to TRBD1. Germline V CDR1 and CDR2: SGHNT, YYREEE (reference sequence). The CDR3 length is 13 residues. V dropped 3 bases and J dropped 5; count of bases not matched to a gene: 4. The CDR3 region is CASSWTGSNEQYF. The CDR3 bases are TGTGCCAGCAGCTGGACAGGGTCCAACGAGCAGTACTTC.

The chain links TRBV4-2 to TRBJ2-3; the D gene is possibly TRBD2 (6 bases). This CDR3 comprises 15 residues. From germline, CDR1 is LGHNA and CDR2 YNFKEQ. With 1 base removed from V and 2 bases from J, the gap between germline ends came to 10 bases. The CDR3 spells CASSQGGDITDTQYF. DNA for the CDR3: TGTGCCAGCAGCCAAGGGGGGGATATCACAGATACGCAGTATTTT.

This chain uses TRBV11-2 with TRBJ1-2, with D unclear. Germline V gene lookup returns CDR1 SGHAT and CDR2 FQNNGV. The V gene lost 0 bases and the J gene lost 5 bases, with 19 bases spanning the gap. The CDR3 is 17 amino acids. The CDR3 region has the DNA TGTGCCAGCAGCTTAGAACAGCTCAGCCTACCACTTTATGGCTACACCTTC. Translating gives CASSLEQLSLPLYGYTF.

The rearrangement uses TRBV19 and TRBJ2-5, with 7 bases identical to TRBD2. V shed 5 bases, J shed 5 bases, and the junction held 11 bases outside the gene matches. The CDR3 has 15 amino acids. Germline CDR1 and CDR2: LNHDA and SQIVND (reference sequence). In nucleotides, the CDR3 is TGTGCCAGTAGTTTGGGCGGGAGCTCCGCGGAGACCCAGTACTTC. Residues: CASSLGGSSAETQYF. Together with reference TRBV19 and TRBJ2-5, the CDR3 gives the full variable domain: DGGITQSPKYLFRKEGQNVTLSCEQNLNHDAMYWYRQDPGQGLRLIYYSQIVNDFQKGDIAEGYSVSREKKESFPLTVTSAQKNPTAFYLCASSLGGSSAETQYFGPGTRLLVL.

CDR3 in amino acids: CSAWAHEQFF. In DNA form, the CDR3 reads TGCAGTGCGTGGGCCCATGAGCAGTTCTTC. The chain joins TRBV20-1 to TRBJ2-1, with no clear D. The CDR3 length is 10 residues. Trimming removed 6 bases at V and 8 bases at J, with 8 bases between. The germline V gene encodes CDR1 DFQATT and CDR2 SNEGSKA (reference sequence).

The V gene is TRBV13, the J gene TRBJ2-1; 7 nucleotides match TRBD2. Per germline, CDR1 PRHDT and CDR2 FYEKMQ (reference sequence). The V gene end was trimmed by 1 base and the J gene end by 8 bases; junction bases not matched to a gene: 14. The CDR3 is made up of 17 amino acids. The CDR3 reads CASSLAEVAGLGDEQFF. The CDR3 bases are TGTGCCAGCAGCTTAGCGGAGGTAGCGGGCCTTGGTGATGAGCAGTTCTTC.

Here the CDR3 reads CASSREQGAPETQYF. The CDR3 DNA reads TGTGCCAGCAGTCGAGAACAGGGGGCCCCTGAGACCCAGTACTTC. The V and J genes are TRBV28 and TRBJ2-5, with TRBD1 matching 9 bases. The CDR3 length is 15 residues. Germline lookup yields CDR1 MDHEN and CDR2 SYDVKM. The V and J ends lost 5 bases and 5 bases, in that order; junction bases with no gene match: 9. The complete variable domain, with remaining parts taken from reference TRBV28 and TRBJ2-5, reads DVKVTQSSRYLVKRTGEKVFLECVQDMDHENMFWYRQDPGLGLRLIYFSYDVKMKEKGDIPEGYSVSREKKERFSLILESASTNQTSMYLCASSREQGAPETQYFGPGTRLLVL.

The chain is built from TRBV7-2 and TRBJ2-5; the D gene is possibly TRBD1 (6 bases). The V end lost 3 bases, the J end lost 2 bases, and 16 bases lay between the germline ends. The CDR3 spans 16 residues. CDR1 is SGHTA and CDR2 is FQGNSA in the germline V gene. The CDR3 coding sequence is TGTGCCAGCAGCTTGTCGGCAGGGGCTACACAAGAGACCCAGTACTTC. This translates into CASSLSAGATQETQYF.

This chain connects TRBV6-6 to TRBJ2-7; D gene uncertain. The CDR3 extends over 13 amino acids. CDR1 and CDR2 from the germline V gene are MNHNY and SVGAGI (reference sequence). Trimming took 6 bases from V and 2 from J, leaving 11 bases between them. CDR3 sequence (DNA): TGTGCCAGCAGCTTGCTTGGGCCCTACGAGCAGTACTTC. Its translation is CASSLLGPYEQYF.